The T cell receptor (beta chain) under discussion was sequenced for a study of immune cell composition in non-small cell lung cancer. The normal lung sample lay at least 3 cm, and maximally far, from the tumour. As regards this clone: The target antigen is unknown.

CDR3 length: 13 residues. V lost 4 bases and J lost 5, with 12 bases in between. Germline loops: CDR1 SGHNT, CDR2 YYREEE (reference sequence). The study's findings and limits: In adenocarcinoma, maximal tumour-associated clone frequency tracked TIL tumour reactivity. Clones >0.5% enriched in tumour were rarer in adenocarcinoma (about 35%) than squamous (around 75%).

TCRdb's table, derived via immunoSEQ multiplex PCR, lists solely in-frame clones and lacks some. The sample holds about 1,500 clones; 79% are singletons and the top ten take roughly 9.7%. This chain uses TRBV5-4 with TRBJ1-2; the D gene is possibly TRBD1 (5 bases). The sequence was obtained from a human donor with non-small cell lung cancer. Sample: non-adjacent lung tissue. The CDR3 reads CASSEGGAYGYTF. The DNA for the CDR3 is TGTGCCAGCAGCGAGGGAGGGGCGTATGGCTACACCTTC.